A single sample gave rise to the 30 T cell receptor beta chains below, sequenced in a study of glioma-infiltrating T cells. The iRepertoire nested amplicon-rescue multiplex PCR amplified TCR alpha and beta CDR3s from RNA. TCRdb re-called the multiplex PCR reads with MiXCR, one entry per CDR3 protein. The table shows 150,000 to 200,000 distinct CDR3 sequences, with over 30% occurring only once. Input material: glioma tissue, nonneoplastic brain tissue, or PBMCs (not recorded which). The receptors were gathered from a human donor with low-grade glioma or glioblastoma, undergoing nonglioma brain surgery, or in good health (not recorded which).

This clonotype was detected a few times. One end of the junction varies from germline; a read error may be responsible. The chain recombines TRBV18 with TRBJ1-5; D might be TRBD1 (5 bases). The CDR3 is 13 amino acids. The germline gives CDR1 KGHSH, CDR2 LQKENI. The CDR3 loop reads CASSKQENRPQHF. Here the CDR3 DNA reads TGTGCCAGCTCGAAACAGGAAAATCGGCCCCAGCATTTT.

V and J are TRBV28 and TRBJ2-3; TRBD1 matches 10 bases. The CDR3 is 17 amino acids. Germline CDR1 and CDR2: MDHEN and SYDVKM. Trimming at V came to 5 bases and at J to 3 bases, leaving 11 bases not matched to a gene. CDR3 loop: CASSRDRGGRSTDTQYF. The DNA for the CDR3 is TGTGCCAGCAGTCGGGACAGGGGAGGGAGGTCTACAGATACGCAGTATTTT.

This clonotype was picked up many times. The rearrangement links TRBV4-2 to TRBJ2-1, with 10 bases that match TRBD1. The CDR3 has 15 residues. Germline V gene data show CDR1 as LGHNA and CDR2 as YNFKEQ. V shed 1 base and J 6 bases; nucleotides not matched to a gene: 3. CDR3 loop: CASSQAWDRGNEQFF. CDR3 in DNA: TGTGCCAGCAGCCAAGCCTGGGACAGGGGCAATGAGCAGTTCTTC.

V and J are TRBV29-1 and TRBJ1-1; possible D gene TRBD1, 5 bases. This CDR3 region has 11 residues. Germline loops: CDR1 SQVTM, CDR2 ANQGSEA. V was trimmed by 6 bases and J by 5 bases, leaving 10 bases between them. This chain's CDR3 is CSVSRDTEAFF. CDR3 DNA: TGCAGCGTCAGCAGGGATACTGAAGCTTTCTTT.

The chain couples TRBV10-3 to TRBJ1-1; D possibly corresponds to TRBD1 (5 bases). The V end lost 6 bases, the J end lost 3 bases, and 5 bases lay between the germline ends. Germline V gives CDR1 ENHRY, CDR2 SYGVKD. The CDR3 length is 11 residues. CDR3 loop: CAISRDTEAFF. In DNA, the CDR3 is TGTGCCATCAGCAGGGACACTGAAGCTTTCTTT.

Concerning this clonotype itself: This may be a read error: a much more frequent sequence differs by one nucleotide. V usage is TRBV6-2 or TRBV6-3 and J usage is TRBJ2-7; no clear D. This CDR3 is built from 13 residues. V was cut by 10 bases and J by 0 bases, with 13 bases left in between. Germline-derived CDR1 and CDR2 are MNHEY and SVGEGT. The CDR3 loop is CAIQGRTSYEQYF. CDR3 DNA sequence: TGTGCCATCCAAGGACGGACCTCCTACGAGCAGTACTTC.

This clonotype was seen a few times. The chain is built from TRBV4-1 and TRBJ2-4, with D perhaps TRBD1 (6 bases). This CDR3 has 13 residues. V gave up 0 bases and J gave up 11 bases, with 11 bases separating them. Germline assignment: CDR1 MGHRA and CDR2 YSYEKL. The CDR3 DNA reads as TGCGCCAGCAGCCAAGAACAGGGTTTTCTTCAGTACTTC. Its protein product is CASSQEQGFLQYF.

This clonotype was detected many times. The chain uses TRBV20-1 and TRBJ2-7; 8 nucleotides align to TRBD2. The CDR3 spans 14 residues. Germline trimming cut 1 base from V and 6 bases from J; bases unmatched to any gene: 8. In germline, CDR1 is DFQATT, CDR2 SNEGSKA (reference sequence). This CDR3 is CSARADGGRLEQYF. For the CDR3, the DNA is TGCAGTGCTAGAGCGGACGGCGGGAGGCTCGAGCAGTACTTC.

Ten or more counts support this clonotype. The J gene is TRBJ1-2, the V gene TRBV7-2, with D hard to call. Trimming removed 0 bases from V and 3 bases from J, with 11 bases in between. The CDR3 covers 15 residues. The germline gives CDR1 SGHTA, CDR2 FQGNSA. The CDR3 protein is CASSLAPHSDYGYTF. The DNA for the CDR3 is TGTGCCAGCAGCTTAGCGCCTCACAGTGACTATGGCTACACCTTC.

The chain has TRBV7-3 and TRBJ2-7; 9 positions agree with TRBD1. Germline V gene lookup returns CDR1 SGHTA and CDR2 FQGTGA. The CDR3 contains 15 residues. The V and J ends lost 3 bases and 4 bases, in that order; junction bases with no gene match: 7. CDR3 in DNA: TGTGCCAGCAGCTTTACAGGGGGCGCCTTGTACGAGCAGTACTTC. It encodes CASSFTGGALYEQYF.

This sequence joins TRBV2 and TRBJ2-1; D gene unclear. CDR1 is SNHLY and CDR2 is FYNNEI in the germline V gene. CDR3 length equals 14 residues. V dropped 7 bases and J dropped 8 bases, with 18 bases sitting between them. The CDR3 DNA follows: TGTGCCAGCAAAACGGGCCGTAACTCCTATGAGCAGTTCTTC. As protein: CASKTGRNSYEQFF.

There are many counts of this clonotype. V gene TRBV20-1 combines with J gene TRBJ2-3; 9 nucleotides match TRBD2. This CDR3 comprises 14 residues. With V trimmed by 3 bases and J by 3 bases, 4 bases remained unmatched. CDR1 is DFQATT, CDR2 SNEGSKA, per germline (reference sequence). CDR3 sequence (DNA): TGCAGTGCTAGGCTAGCGGGGCGGACAGATACGCAGTATTTT. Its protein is CSARLAGRTDTQYF.

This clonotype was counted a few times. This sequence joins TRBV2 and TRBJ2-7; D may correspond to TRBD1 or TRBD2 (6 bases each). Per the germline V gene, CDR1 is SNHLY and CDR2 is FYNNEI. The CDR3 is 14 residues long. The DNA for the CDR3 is TGTGCAGCCGGGGGCGGCCAAGAGGCCCTACCCCTGTACTTC. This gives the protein CAAGGGQEALPLYF.

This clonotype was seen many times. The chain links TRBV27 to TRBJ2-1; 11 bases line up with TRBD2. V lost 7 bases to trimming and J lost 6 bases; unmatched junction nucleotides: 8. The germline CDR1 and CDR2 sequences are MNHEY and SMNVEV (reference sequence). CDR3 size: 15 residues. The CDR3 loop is CASTLLAGVSNEQFF. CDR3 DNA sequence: TGTGCCAGCACCCTACTAGCGGGAGTATCCAATGAGCAGTTCTTC.

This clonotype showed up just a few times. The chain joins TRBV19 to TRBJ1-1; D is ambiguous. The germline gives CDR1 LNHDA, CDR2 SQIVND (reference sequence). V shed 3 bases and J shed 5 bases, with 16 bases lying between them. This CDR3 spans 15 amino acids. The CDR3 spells CASSIHGVRRTEAFF. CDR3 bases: TGTGCCAGTAGTATCCACGGGGTTCGAAGAACTGAAGCTTTCTTT.

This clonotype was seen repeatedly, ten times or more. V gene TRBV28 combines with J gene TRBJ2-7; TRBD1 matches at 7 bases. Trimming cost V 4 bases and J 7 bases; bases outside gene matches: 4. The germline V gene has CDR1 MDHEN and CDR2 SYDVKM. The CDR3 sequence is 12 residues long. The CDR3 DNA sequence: TGTGCCAGCAGTTCAGGGACAGAGGAGCAGTACTTC. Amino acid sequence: CASSSGTEEQYF.

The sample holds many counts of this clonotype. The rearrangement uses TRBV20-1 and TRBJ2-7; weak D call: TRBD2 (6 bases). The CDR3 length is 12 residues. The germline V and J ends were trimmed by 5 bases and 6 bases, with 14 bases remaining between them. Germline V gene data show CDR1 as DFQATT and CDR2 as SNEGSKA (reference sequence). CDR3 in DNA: TGCAGTGCTCCATCTGGGGGGTCCGAGCAGTACTTC. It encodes CSAPSGGSEQYF.

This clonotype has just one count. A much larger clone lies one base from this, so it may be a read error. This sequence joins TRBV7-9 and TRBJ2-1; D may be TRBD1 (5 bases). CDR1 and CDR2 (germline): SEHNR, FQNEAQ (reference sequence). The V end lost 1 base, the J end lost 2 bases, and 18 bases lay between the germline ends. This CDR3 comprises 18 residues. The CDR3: CASSLGLYDSETYNEQFF. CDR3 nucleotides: TGTGCCAGCAGCTTAGGGCTATATGACAGTGAAACCTACAATGAGCAGTTCTTC.

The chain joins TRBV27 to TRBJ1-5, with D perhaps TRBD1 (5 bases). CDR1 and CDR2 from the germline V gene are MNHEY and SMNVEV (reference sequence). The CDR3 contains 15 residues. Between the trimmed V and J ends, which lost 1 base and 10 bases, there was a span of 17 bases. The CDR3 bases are TGTGCCAGCAGTTTATGGGGGAATAGCAATAAACCCCAGCATTTT. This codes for CASSLWGNSNKPQHF.

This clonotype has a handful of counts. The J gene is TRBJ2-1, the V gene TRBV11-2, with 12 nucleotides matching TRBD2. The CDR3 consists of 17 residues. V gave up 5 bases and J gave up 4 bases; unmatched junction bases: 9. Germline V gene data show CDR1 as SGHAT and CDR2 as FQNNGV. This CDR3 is CASSPERTSGTYNEQFF. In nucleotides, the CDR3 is TGTGCCAGCAGCCCGGAAAGGACTAGCGGGACGTACAATGAGCAGTTCTTC.

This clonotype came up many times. CDR3 bases: TGTGCCAGTAGGACCGGGACGGCCAATCAGCCCCAGCATTTT. Encoded protein: CASRTGTANQPQHF. This chain links TRBV19 with TRBJ1-5; D perhaps matches TRBD1 (5 bases). This CDR3 contains 14 residues. The V gene lost 6 bases and the J gene lost 3 bases, with 12 bases spanning the gap. Germline V gene lookup returns CDR1 LNHDA and CDR2 SQIVND (reference sequence). Supplemented by reference TRBV19 and TRBJ1-5, the full variable domain reads DGGITQSPKYLFRKEGQNVTLSCEQNLNHDAMYWYRQDPGQGLRLIYYSQIVNDFQKGDIAEGYSVSREKKESFPLTVTSAQKNPTAFYLCASRTGTANQPQHFGDGTRLSIL.

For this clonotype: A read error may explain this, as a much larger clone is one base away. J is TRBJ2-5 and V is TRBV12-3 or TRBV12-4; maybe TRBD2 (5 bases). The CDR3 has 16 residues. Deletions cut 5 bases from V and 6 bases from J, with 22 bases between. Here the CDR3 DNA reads TGTGCCAGCAGTCGCGGAGCGGTAGGGCCGATAAAGACCCAGTACTTC. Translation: CASSRGAVGPIKTQYF.

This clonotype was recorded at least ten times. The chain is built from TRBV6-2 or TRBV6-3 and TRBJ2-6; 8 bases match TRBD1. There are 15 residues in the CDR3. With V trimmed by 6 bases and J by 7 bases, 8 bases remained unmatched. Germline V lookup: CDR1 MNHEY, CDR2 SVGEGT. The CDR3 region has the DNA TGTGCCAGCAGCTATAGACAGGGGAGAGCCAACGTCCTGACTTTC. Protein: CASSYRQGRANVLTF.

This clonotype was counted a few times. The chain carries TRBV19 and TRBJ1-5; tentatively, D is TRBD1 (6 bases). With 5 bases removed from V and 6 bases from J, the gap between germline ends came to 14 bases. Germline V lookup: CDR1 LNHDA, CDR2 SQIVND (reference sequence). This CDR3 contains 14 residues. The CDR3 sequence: CASSATQGAQPQHF. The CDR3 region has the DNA TGTGCCAGTAGTGCGACACAGGGTGCTCAGCCCCAGCATTTT. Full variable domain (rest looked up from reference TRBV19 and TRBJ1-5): DGGITQSPKYLFRKEGQNVTLSCEQNLNHDAMYWYRQDPGQGLRLIYYSQIVNDFQKGDIAEGYSVSREKKESFPLTVTSAQKNPTAFYLCASSATQGAQPQHFGDGTRLSIL.

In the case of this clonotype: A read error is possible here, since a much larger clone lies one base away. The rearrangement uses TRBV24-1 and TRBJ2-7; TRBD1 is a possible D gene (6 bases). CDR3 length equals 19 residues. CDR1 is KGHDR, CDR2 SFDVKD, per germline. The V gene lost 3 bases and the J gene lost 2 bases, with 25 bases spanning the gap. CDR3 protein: CATSDGTGRSSVWPYEQYF. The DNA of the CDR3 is TGTGCCACCAGTGATGGAACAGGGCGAAGCTCTGTTTGGCCCTACGAGCAGTACTTC.

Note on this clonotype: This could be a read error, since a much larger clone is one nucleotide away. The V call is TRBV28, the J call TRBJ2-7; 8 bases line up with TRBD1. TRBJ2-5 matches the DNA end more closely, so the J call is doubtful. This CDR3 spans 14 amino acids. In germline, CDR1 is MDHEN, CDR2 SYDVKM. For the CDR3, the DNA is TGTGCCAGCACTCCCCCAGGGGGCCAGGAGACCCAGTACTTC. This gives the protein CASTPPGGQETQYF.

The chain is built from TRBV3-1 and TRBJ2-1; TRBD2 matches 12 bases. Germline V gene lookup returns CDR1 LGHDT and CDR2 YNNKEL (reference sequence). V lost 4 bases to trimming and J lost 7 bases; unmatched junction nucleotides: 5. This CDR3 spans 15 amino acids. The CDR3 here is CASSPTSGSWNEQFF. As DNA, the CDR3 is TGTGCCAGCAGCCCGACTAGCGGGAGCTGGAATGAGCAGTTCTTC.

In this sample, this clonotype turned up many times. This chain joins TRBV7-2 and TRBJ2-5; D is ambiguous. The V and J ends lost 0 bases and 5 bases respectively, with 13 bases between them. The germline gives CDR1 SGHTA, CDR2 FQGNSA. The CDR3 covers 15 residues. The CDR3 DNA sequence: TGTGCCAGCAGCTTAGCGTTAAAAGCCGTGGAGACCCAGTACTTC. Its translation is CASSLALKAVETQYF.

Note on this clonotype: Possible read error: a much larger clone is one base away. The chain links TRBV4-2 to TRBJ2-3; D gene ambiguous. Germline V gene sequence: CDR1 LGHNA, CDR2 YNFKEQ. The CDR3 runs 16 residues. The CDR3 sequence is CARSQDGSVSTDTQYF. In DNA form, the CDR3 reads TGTGCCAGGAGCCAAGATGGCAGCGTAAGCACAGATACGCAGTATTTT.

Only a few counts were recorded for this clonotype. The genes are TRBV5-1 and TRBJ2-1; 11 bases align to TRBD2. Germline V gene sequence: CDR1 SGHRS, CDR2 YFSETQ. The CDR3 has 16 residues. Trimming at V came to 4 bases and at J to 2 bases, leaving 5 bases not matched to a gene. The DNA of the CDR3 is TGCGCCAGCAGCCCACTAGCGGGAGTAACCTACAATGAGCAGTTCTTC. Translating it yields CASSPLAGVTYNEQFF.